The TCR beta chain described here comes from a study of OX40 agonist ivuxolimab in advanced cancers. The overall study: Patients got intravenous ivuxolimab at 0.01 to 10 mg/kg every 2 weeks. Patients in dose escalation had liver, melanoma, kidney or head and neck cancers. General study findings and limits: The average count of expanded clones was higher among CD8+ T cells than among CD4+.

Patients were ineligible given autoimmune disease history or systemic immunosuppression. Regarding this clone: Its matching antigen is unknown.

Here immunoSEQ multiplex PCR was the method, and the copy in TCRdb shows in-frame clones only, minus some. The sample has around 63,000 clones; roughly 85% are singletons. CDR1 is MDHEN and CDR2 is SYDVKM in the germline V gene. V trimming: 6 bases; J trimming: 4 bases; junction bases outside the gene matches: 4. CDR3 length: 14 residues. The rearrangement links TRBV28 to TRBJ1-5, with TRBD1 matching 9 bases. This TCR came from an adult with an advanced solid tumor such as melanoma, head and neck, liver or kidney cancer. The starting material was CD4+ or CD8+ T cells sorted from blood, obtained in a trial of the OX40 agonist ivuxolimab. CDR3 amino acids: CASRGQGVNQPQHF. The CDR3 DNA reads TGTGCCAGCAGGGGACAGGGAGTGAATCAGCCCCAGCATTTT.